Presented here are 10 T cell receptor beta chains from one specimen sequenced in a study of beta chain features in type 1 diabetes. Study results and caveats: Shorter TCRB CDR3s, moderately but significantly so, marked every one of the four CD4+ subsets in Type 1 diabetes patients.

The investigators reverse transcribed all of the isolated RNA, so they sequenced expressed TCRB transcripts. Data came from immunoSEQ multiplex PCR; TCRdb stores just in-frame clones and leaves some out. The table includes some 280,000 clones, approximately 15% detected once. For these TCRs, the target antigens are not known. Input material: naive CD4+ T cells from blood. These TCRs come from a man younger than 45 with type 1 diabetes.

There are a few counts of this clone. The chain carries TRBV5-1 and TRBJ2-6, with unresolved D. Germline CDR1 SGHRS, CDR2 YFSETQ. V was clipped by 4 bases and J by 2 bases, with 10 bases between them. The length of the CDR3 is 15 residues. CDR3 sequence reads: CASSRSLPGANVLTF. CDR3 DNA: TGCGCCAGCAGCCGGAGTCTCCCTGGGGCCAACGTCCTGACTTTC.

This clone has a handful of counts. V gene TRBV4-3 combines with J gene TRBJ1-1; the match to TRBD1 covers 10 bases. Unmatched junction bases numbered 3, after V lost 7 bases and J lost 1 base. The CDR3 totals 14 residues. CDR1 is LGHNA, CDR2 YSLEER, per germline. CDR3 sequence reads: CASTRDRGNTEAFF. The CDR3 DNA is TGCGCCAGCACCCGGGACAGGGGGAACACTGAAGCTTTCTTT.

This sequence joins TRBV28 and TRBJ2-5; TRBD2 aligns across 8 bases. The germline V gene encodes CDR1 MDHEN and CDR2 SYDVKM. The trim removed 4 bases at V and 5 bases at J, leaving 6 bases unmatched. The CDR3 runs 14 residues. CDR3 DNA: TGTGCCAGCAGTTCGGGGGGGGCCGGGGAGACCCAGTACTTC. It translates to CASSSGGAGETQYF. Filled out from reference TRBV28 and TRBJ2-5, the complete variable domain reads DVKVTQSSRYLVKRTGEKVFLECVQDMDHENMFWYRQDPGLGLRLIYFSYDVKMKEKGDIPEGYSVSREKKERFSLILESASTNQTSMYLCASSSGGAGETQYFGPGTRLLVL.

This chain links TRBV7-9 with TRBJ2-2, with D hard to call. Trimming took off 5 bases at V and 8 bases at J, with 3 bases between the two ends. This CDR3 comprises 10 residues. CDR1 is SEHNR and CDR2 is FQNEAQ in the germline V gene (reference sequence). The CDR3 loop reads CASSPGELFF. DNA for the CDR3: TGTGCCAGCAGCCCTGGGGAGCTGTTTTTT.

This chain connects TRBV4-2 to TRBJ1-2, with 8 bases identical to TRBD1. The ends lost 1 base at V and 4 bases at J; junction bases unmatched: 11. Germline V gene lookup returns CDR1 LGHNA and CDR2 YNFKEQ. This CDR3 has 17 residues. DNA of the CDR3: TGTGCCAGCAGCCAAGTTGGAGACAGGGGCGAGAGCTATGGCTACACCTTC. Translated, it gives CASSQVGDRGESYGYTF.

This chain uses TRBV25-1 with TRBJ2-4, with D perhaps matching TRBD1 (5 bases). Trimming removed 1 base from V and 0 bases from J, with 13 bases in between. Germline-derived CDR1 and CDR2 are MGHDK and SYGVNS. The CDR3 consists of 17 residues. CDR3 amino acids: CASSESKGSIAKNIQYF. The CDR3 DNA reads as TGTGCCAGCAGTGAATCTAAGGGGTCCATAGCCAAAAACATTCAGTACTTC.

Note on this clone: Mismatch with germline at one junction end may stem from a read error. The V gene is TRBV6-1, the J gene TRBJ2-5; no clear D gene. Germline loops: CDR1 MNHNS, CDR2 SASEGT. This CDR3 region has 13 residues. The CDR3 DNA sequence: TGTGCCATCAGTGACATCAGCCAAGAGACCCAGTACTTC. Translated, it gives CAISDISQETQYF.

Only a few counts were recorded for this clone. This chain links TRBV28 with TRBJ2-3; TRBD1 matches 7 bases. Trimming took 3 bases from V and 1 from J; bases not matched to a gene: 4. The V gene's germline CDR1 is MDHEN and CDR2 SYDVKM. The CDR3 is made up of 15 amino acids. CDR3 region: CASSFRDRRTDTQYF. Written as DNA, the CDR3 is TGTGCCAGCAGTTTCCGGGACAGACGCACAGATACGCAGTATTTT.

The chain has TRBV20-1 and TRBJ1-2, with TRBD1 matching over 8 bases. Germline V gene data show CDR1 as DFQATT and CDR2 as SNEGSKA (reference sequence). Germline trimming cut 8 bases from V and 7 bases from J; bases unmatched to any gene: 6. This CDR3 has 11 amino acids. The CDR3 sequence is CSTRTGSGYTF. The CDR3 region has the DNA TGCAGTACCAGGACAGGGAGTGGCTACACCTTC.

The CDR3 DNA reads as TGTGCCAGCAGTTTACAACTAGGAGAGACCCAGTACTTC. Protein product: CASSLQLGETQYF. The chain carries TRBV27 and TRBJ2-5, with D perhaps TRBD2 (5 bases). With 2 bases removed from V and 4 bases from J, the gap between germline ends came to 8 bases. CDR3 length: 13 residues. Germline CDR1 and CDR2: MNHEY and SMNVEV (reference sequence).